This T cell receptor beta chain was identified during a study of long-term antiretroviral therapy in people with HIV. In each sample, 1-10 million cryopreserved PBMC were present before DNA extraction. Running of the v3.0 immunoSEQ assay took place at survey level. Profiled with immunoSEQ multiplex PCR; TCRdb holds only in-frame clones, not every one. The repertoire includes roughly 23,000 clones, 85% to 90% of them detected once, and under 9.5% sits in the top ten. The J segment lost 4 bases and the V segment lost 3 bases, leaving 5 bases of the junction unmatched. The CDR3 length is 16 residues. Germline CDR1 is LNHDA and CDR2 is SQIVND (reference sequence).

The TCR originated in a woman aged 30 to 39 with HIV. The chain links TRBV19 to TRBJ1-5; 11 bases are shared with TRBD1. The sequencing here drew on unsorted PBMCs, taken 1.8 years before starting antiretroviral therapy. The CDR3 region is CASSIGDRGYNQPQHF. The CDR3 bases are TGTGCCAGTAGTATTGGGGACAGGGGGTATAATCAGCCCCAGCATTTT.